A single sample is the source of the 6 T cell receptor beta chains below, sequenced in a study of blood T cells in healthy people across ages. A second PCR of 7 to 11 cycles used a sample-barcoded 5' primer and a J-beta primer mix. TCRdb passed the 5' RACE reads through MiXCR, listing each CDR3 protein once. The table includes some 1,500,000 distinct CDR3 sequences, roughly 43% detected once. Sequences were obtained from blood. Every receptor here comes from a woman aged 18 to 35 in good health.

V and J are TRBV9 and TRBJ1-4; D not resolved. Trimming removed 4 bases from V and 4 bases from J, with 14 bases in between. Germline V gene lookup returns CDR1 SGDLS and CDR2 YYNGEE. This CDR3 region has 15 residues. The CDR3 coding sequence is TGTGCCAGCAGCCCCAGACCCGGGGATAATGAAAAACTGTTTTTT. This translates into CASSPRPGDNEKLFF. Looking up the rest from reference TRBV9 and TRBJ1-4 gives the full variable domain: DSGVTQTPKHLITATGQRVTLRCSPRSGDLSVYWYQQSLDQGLQFLIQYYNGEERAKGNILERFSAQQFPDLHSELNLSSLELGDSALYFCASSPRPGDNEKLFFGSGTQLSVL.

The gene calls are TRBV7-9 and TRBJ2-1; tentatively, D is TRBD2 (5 bases). The CDR3 is 13 residues long. Germline CDR1 and CDR2: SEHNR and FQNEAQ (reference sequence). V was trimmed by 1 base and J by 10 bases, leaving 11 bases between them. The CDR3 DNA is TGTGCCAGCAGCTTAGGACCCCAGCGGGAGCAGTTCTTC. Its protein product is CASSLGPQREQFF.

This clonotype has just a few counts. The rearrangement joins TRBV4-1 to TRBJ2-3, with TRBD2 identical over 10 bases. Germline V lookup: CDR1 MGHRA, CDR2 YSYEKL. The CDR3 length is 18 residues. The V and J ends lost 3 bases and 5 bases, in that order; junction bases with no gene match: 14. CDR3 DNA sequence: TGCGCCAGCAGCCAGTACAAACTGGAGCGGGGGGGCATAGATACGCAGTATTTT. Translated, it gives CASSQYKLERGGIDTQYF.

This chain uses TRBV20-1 with TRBJ2-5, with 8 bases aligning to TRBD1. The J call is in doubt because the DNA end fits TRBJ2-7 better. The CDR3 covers 12 residues. CDR1 is DFQATT and CDR2 is SNEGSKA in the germline V gene (reference sequence). CDR3 sequence: CRAGTGFGEQYF. CDR3 in DNA: TGCAGGGCCGGGACAGGATTTGGCGAGCAGTACTTC.

The gene calls are TRBV7-9 and TRBJ2-3; possibly TRBD1 for D (6 bases). Germline CDR1 is SEHNR and CDR2 is FQNEAQ (reference sequence). This CDR3 has 15 residues. V gave up 1 base and J gave up 2 bases, with 10 bases separating them. The CDR3 loop is CASSLVRDTTDTQYF. The CDR3 DNA follows: TGTGCCAGCAGCTTAGTCCGGGACACCACAGATACGCAGTATTTT.

The gene calls are TRBV3-1 and TRBJ1-6; no definite D call. This CDR3 comprises 13 residues. V lost 4 bases and J lost 11, with 12 bases in between. The V gene's germline CDR1 is LGHDT and CDR2 YNNKEL (reference sequence). The CDR3 protein is CASSPKLMTPLHF. The CDR3 nucleotides read TGTGCCAGCAGCCCCAAGTTAATGACACCCCTCCACTTT.